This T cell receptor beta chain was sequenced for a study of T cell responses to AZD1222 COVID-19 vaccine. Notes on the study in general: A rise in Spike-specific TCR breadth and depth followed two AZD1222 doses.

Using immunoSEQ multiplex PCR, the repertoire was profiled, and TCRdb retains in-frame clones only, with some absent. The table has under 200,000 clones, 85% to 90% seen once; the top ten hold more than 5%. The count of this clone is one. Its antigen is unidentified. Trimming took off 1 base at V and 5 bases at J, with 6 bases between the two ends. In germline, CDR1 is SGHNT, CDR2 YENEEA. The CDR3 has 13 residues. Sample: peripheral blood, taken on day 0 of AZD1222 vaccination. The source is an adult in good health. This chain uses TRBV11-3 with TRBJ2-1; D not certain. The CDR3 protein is CASSLGANNEQFF. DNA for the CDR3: TGTGCCAGCAGCTTAGGGGCCAACAATGAGCAGTTCTTC.